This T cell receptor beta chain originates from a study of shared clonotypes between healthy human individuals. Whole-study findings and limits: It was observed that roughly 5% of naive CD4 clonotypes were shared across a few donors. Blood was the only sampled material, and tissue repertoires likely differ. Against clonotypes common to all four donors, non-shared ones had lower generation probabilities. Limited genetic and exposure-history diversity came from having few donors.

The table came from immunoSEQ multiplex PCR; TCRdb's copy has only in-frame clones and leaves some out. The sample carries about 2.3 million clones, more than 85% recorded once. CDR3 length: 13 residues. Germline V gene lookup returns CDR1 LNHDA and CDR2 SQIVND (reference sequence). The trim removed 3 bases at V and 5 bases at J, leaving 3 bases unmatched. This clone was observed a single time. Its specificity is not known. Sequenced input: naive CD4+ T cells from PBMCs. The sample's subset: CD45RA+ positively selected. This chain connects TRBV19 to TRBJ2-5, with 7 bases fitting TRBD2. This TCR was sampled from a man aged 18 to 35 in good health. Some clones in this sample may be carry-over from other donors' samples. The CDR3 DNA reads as TGTGCCAGTAGTATGATGGGAGGGGAGACCCAGTACTTC. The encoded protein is CASSMMGGETQYF. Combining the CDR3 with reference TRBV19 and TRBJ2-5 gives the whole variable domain DGGITQSPKYLFRKEGQNVTLSCEQNLNHDAMYWYRQDPGQGLRLIYYSQIVNDFQKGDIAEGYSVSREKKESFPLTVTSAQKNPTAFYLCASSMMGGETQYFGPGTRLLVL.